This T cell receptor (beta chain) derives from a study of blood T cell repertoires in COVID-19. Study-level information: Specimens from acute and convalescent COVID-19 originated in the United States, Italy and Spain. T cells, B-cell-depleted T cells, or PBMCs supplied cDNA or gDNA.

CDR3 length: 13 residues. From germline, CDR1 is MNHEY and CDR2 SMNVEV (reference sequence). After removal of 6 bases from V and 5 bases from J, the junction contained 5 bases not matched to a gene. Under the authors' procedure: Nucleated cell number was recorded as an estimate derived from reference gene primer amplification. The protocol was immunoSEQ multiplex PCR, while the TCRdb copy is restricted to in-frame clones and leaves out a portion. The DNA gave D and trimming, while V, J and clone size come from that table. The sample includes 130,000 to 150,000 clones, 88% seen only once; the top ten take about 10%.

This TCR was recovered from a man in his forties or fifties with active or convalescent COVID-19. Source material: peripheral blood. This chain joins TRBV27 and TRBJ2-5; 8 bases are shared with TRBD1. DNA of the CDR3: TGTGCCAGCAGCAGGGGGCTCTGGGAGACCCAGTACTTC. Translation: CASSRGLWETQYF.